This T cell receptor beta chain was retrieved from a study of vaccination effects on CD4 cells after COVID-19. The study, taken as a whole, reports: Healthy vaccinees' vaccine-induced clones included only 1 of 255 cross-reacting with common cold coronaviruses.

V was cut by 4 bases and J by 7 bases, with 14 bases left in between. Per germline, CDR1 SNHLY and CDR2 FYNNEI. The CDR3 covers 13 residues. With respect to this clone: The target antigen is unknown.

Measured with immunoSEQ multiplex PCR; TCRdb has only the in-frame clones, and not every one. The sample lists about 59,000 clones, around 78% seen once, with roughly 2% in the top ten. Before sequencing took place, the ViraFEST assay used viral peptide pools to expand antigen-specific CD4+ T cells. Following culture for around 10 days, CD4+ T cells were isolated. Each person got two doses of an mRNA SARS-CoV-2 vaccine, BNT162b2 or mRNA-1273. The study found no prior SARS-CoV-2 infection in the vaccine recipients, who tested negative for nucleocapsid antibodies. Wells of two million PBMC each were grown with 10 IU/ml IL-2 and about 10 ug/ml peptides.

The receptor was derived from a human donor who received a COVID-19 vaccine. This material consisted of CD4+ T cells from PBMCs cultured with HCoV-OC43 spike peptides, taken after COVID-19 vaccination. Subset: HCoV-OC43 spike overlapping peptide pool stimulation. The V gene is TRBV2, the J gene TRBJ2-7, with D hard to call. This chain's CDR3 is CASSVGLTREQYV. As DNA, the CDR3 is TGTGCCAGCAGTGTCGGGCTAACGAGGGAGCAGTACGTC.